Below, 8 T cell receptor beta chains from the same sample are listed, as sequenced in a study of PD-1 blockade in classical Hodgkin lymphoma. Only in-frame clones appear in the TCRdb table, and some are missing; sequencing was by immunoSEQ multiplex PCR. This sample carries around 66,000 clones, over 70% of them seen once, and the ten largest clones take approximately 9.9%. After autologous stem cell transplantation all patients relapsed, and prior brentuximab vedotin exposure differed between cohorts. The source material was peripheral blood mononuclear cells (PBMCs), sampled before the second cycle of nivolumab. Receptors were obtained from a human donor with classical Hodgkin lymphoma.

This clone has more than one count but fewer than ten. The same CDR3 can be traced to other DNA sequences in this sample. CDR3 in DNA: TGCGCCAGCAGCTCTGGGACGGGAGGAAACACCATATATTTT. Protein product: CASSSGTGGNTIYF. The chain couples TRBV5-1 to TRBJ1-3; D is possibly TRBD1 (5 bases). Trimming stripped 3 bases from V and 4 bases from J, with 11 bases between. The germline gives CDR1 SGHRS, CDR2 YFSETQ. The CDR3 extends over 14 amino acids.

V and J are TRBV5-1 and TRBJ2-7; D gene uncertain. Germline lookup yields CDR1 SGHRS and CDR2 YFSETQ. CDR3 size: 13 residues. Trimming took 4 bases from V and 2 from J, leaving 10 bases between them. This chain's CDR3 is CASSIRQAYEQYF. CDR3 sequence (DNA): TGCGCCAGCAGCATAAGACAAGCCTACGAGCAGTACTTC.

CDR3 sequence: CASGTEKNTGELFF. The CDR3 coding sequence is TGTGCCAGTGGGACGGAGAAGAACACCGGGGAGCTGTTTTTT. V is TRBV21-1 and J is TRBJ2-2. TRBV21-1 is termed a pseudogene. This CDR3 has 14 amino acids.

This chain links TRBV9 with TRBJ2-3, with 10 bases aligning to TRBD2. In germline, CDR1 is SGDLS, CDR2 YYNGEE. The V segment lost 0 bases and the J segment 5 bases; nucleotides outside the gene matches: 12. This CDR3 is 18 amino acids long. CDR3 sequence reads: CASSVEGSGGTSEDTQYF. The CDR3 DNA reads TGTGCCAGCAGCGTAGAGGGTAGTGGGGGGACTAGCGAAGATACGCAGTATTTT.

This chain joins TRBV6-5 and TRBJ1-3; D is perhaps TRBD1 (6 bases). The germline CDR1 and CDR2 sequences are MNHEY and SVGAGI. This CDR3 is built from 14 residues. V dropped 8 bases and J dropped 4 bases, with 15 bases sitting between them. The CDR3 reads CASLGRQGGNTIYF. The CDR3 nucleotides read TGTGCCAGCCTTGGCCGGCAGGGGGGAAACACCATATATTTT.

The chain links TRBV5-1 to TRBJ2-3; 7 bases line up with TRBD2. Germline CDR1 SGHRS, CDR2 YFSETQ. CDR3 length: 15 amino acids. After removal of 4 bases from V and 8 bases from J, the junction contained 13 bases not matched to a gene. For the CDR3, the DNA is TGCGCCAGCAGCCCGTCCGGGACTACGGATAGTACGCAGTATTTT. Protein: CASSPSGTTDSTQYF.

About this clone: Other DNA variants within this sample encode the same CDR3. This rearrangement joins TRBV29-1 to TRBJ1-2; 9 bases agree with TRBD1. Germline assignment: CDR1 SQVTM and CDR2 ANQGSEA. V dropped 7 bases and J dropped 5; count of bases not matched to a gene: 8. This CDR3 is built from 13 residues. The CDR3 loop reads CSASTGTGYGYTF. The CDR3 DNA reads TGCAGCGCTAGCACCGGGACAGGGTATGGCTACACCTTC.

CDR3: CASSYTGANQPQHF. CDR3 coding DNA: TGTGCCAGCAGTTACACAGGGGCAAATCAGCCCCAGCATTTT. This chain links TRBV6-6 with TRBJ1-5; 7 nucleotides match TRBD1. The CDR3 has 14 amino acids. The ends lost 2 bases at V and 4 bases at J; junction bases unmatched: 2. CDR1 is MNHNY, CDR2 SVGAGI, per germline (reference sequence).